This passage covers 7 T cell receptor beta chains from one sample sequenced in a study of tumour-infiltrating T cells in Burkitt lymphoma. Produced via immunoSEQ multiplex PCR; TCRdb's table is partial and in-frame only. Counted here are about 1,600 clones, about 18% occurring once; the ten biggest clones make up 9.5% to 14%. The material sequenced was tumor tissue. All receptors come from a human donor with diffuse large B-cell lymphoma.

The chain employs TRBV27 and TRBJ1-6, with D possibly matching TRBD1 (6 bases). This CDR3 is 13 amino acids long. The germline V gene encodes CDR1 MNHEY and CDR2 SMNVEV (reference sequence). Trimming took 4 bases from V and 9 from J, leaving 10 bases between them. The CDR3 loop is CASSWGAGSPLHF. The CDR3 DNA sequence: TGTGCCAGCAGTTGGGGGGCTGGTTCACCCCTCCACTTT.

This chain joins TRBV28 and TRBJ1-1; 12 bases line up with TRBD1. CDR3 length: 15 residues. The germline CDR1 and CDR2 sequences are MDHEN and SYDVKM. J was trimmed by 6 bases and V by 2 bases; bases with no gene match: 4. In nucleotides, the CDR3 is TGTGCCAGCAGTTTAACGGGACAGGGGGCTGCTGAAGCTTTCTTT. Amino acids: CASSLTGQGAAEAFF.

This clone was detected a few times. The genes are TRBV5-6 and TRBJ2-6, with a possible D match to TRBD2 (5 bases). Trimming cost V 0 bases and J 1 base, with 11 bases left between them. The CDR3 totals 17 residues. Germline lookup yields CDR1 SGHDT and CDR2 YYEEEE. The CDR3 loop is CASSLGFAGSGANVLTF. CDR3 coding DNA: TGTGCCAGCAGCTTGGGTTTTGCGGGTTCTGGGGCCAACGTCCTGACTTTC.

This clone was detected a few times. This chain links TRBV28 with TRBJ2-3, with 9 bases lining up with TRBD2. This CDR3 is built from 15 residues. V was pared by 4 bases and J by 0 bases, with 2 bases of the junction left unmatched. Germline CDR1 reads MDHEN; CDR2 reads SYDVKM. The CDR3 DNA follows: TGTGCCAGCAGTTCTAGCGGGATTAGCACAGATACGCAGTATTTT. The encoded protein is CASSSSGISTDTQYF.

The chain joins TRBV27 to TRBJ1-5; 10 nucleotides align to TRBD1. Germline V gives CDR1 MNHEY, CDR2 SMNVEV (reference sequence). The CDR3 length is 15 residues. J was trimmed by 2 bases and V by 3 bases; bases with no gene match: 1. CDR3: CASSFGTGGNQPQHF. The CDR3 region has the DNA TGTGCCAGCAGTTTCGGGACAGGGGGCAATCAGCCCCAGCATTTT.

This clone has just a few counts. V usage is TRBV5-8 and J usage is TRBJ2-3; D not certain. The CDR3 runs 13 residues. V lost 0 bases and J 5 bases, leaving 7 bases between the germline ends. Germline V lookup: CDR1 SGHTS, CDR2 YDEGEE. The CDR3 region has the DNA TGTGCCAGCAGCTTGGAATGGCTAGATACGCAGTATTTT. The encoded protein is CASSLEWLDTQYF.

The sample holds a few counts of this clone. The chain uses TRBV7-9 and TRBJ1-2; maybe TRBD1 (5 bases). Germline V lookup: CDR1 SEHNR, CDR2 FQNEAQ (reference sequence). CDR3 length equals 15 residues. Trimming pared 2 bases from V and 7 bases from J, leaving 17 bases between. For the CDR3, the DNA is TGTGCCAGCAGCTTATGGGGCAGGGCAAGGAGTGGCTACACCTTC. This translates into CASSLWGRARSGYTF.